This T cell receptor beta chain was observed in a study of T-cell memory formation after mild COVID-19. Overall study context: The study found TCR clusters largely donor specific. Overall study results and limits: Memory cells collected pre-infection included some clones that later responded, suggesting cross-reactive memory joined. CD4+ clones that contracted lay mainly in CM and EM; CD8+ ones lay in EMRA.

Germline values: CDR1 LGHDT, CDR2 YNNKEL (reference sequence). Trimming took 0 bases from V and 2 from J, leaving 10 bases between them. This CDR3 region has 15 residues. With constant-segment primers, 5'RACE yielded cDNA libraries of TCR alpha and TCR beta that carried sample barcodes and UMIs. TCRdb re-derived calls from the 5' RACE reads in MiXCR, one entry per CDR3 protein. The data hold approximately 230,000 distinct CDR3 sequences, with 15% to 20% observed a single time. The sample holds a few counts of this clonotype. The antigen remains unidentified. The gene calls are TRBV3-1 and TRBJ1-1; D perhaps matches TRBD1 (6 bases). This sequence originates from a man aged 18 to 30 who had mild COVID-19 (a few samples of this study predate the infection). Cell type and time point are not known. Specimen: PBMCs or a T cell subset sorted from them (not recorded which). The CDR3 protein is CASSQEQGRNTEAFF. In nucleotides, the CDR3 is TGTGCCAGCAGCCAAGAGCAGGGGCGAAACACTGAAGCTTTCTTT.